The sequence of this TCR beta chain was determined in a study of cytomegalovirus exposure and HLA in healthy donors. Study summary: Around 81% of 300 to 450 genotyped donors fell in the Caucasian-associated ancestry cluster.

Primers included in the PCR were 60 Vbeta and 13 Jbeta primers. The method was immunoSEQ multiplex PCR; TCRdb's version includes in-frame clones alone and lacks a portion of them. Of about 160,000 clones listed, approximately 80% are singletons. This CDR3 comprises 17 residues. Germline values: CDR1 SGHAT, CDR2 FQNNGV. With V trimmed by 2 bases and J by 0 bases, 2 bases remained unmatched. The TCR originated in a man younger than 35 in good health and CMV-seropositive. V usage is TRBV11-2 and J usage is TRBJ2-4; 12 nucleotides agree with TRBD2. The sequenced material came from PBMCs. CDR3 amino acids: CASSLTSGGLAKNIQYF. The CDR3, as DNA: TGTGCCAGCAGCTTAACTAGCGGGGGGCTAGCCAAAAACATTCAGTACTTC.